This TCR beta chain was captured in a study of OX40 agonist ivuxolimab in advanced cancers. At the level of the study: Therapy given before enrollment (anti-PD-1, anti-PD-L1 or anti-CTLA-4) was allowed, and around 40% had some. Broader study findings: The study found that CD8+ T cells averaged more expanded clones than CD4+. Normalized T-cell clonal expansion was also low in a subset of nonresponders.

Patients who had autoimmune disease history or got systemic immunosuppression were left out. Germline assignment: CDR1 WNHNN and CDR2 SYGVQD (reference sequence). V gave up 5 bases and J gave up 5 bases; unmatched junction bases: 7. The CDR3 spans 14 residues. Concerning this clone: Its antigen is unknown.

Here immunoSEQ multiplex PCR was the method, and the copy in TCRdb shows in-frame clones only, minus some. The sample lists about 64,000 clones; roughly 80% were seen once. The sample was CD4+ or CD8+ T cells sorted from blood, taken in a trial of the OX40 agonist ivuxolimab. This sequence was found in an adult with an advanced solid tumor such as melanoma, head and neck, liver or kidney cancer. The rearrangement uses TRBV10-1 and TRBJ2-5; TRBD1 matches at 8 bases. The CDR3 DNA reads TGCGCCAGCAGTAGGACAGGGTCGGGGGAGACCCAGTACTTC. It codes for CASSRTGSGETQYF.